This TCR beta chain is from a study of shared clonotypes between healthy human individuals (TCRdb year 2020). General notes on the study: The cohort comprised a couple of women and a few men aged 18 to 49 years. Per donor, three plates each were used for CD4 naive and CD4 memory, two for CD8 naive, and one for CD8 memory. Blood TCR repertoires of a handful of healthy adults were deeply sequenced to estimate repertoire size and the extent of clonotype sharing between individuals. To increase sequencing depth and limit assay-specific biases, different laboratories used diverse techniques to prepare libraries and sequence TCR repertoires. Per donor, leukapheresis produced somewhere between about 0.8 and 9 billion PBMCs.

Using the deep immunoSEQ assay, multiplex PCR amplified TCR CDR3 regions from genomic DNA. Genomic DNA extracted from each cell subset was distributed evenly over all wells of several immunoSEQ 96-well plates, and each plate served as one replicate. For sorted subsets, around 0.2 ug genomic DNA, equal to tens of thousands of T cell genomes, was loaded into each replicate PCR. Purified libraries were quantified with a Qubit 3.0 fluorometer, sized on a Bioanalyzer 2100, and re-quantified with the KAPA Library Quantification kit. A separate single-read 150-cycle Illumina NextSeq 550 flow cell was used to sequence each immunoSEQ 96-well plate. Under the source paper's analysis protocol: Because the immunoSEQ output held only junctional sequences and lacked quality scores, the filtering could not match the filtering applied to full-length reads. To assign V/J genes and CDR3, sequences were annotated against IMGT germline references using PyIR, a Python wrapper for IgBLAST v1.9. Reads were removed for weak V/J assignments (E-value above 1e-6), missing CDR3, stop codons, out-of-frame junctions, or ambiguous translated residues. V3J clonotypes were defined as sequences sharing the same inferred V gene, J gene, and CDR3 amino acid sequence. To compute the percentage overlap between repertoires, the number of shared unique clonotypes was divided by the size of the smaller repertoire. RTK rarefaction, the Chao1 estimator, and Recon v2.1 estimates of unobserved clonotypes were used to assess repertoire richness. Generation probabilities for all TCRbeta clonotypes obtained by the gDNA method from several donors were computed using OLGA. This is the immuneACCESS table as TCRdb keeps it, with only in-frame sequences that have V and J called. A part of the clones is gone; compared with another copy, unresolved V genes explain less than half, and the rest is unexplained. Clone size and V and J calls were adopted from that table, with D and trimming inferred from the DNA. Across this sample there are around 560,000 clones, with around 96% seen only once. Jointly, the top ten make up 0.095% to 0.14% of the sample.

Sequences SNHLY (CDR1) and FYNNEI (CDR2) are obtained from the germline V gene. Trimming at the junction amounts to 4 bases on V and 1 base on J, and the germline ends lie 16 bases apart. The CDR3 numbers 16 residues from cysteine through phenylalanine. The entry retains the CDR3 DNA only, 48 bases that are in frame from base 1. CD8 naive samples were obtained by positive selection for CCR7 among CD45RO-negative cells, yielding a CD45RA+CCR7+ population from which TemRA cells were excluded. Donors were healthy HIV-negative adults with no recently reported acute infections or vaccinations. Only Caucasian adults living in Nashville, Tennessee, USA were represented among the donors. Blood was obtained by leukapheresis, after which PBMCs were separated by Ficoll-Histopaque density gradient centrifugation and cryopreserved in liquid nitrogen vapor phase. Purity and quantity of every magnetically sorted T cell population were checked by analytical flow cytometry. Each sorted fraction had its genomic DNA isolated and then quantified by UV absorbance on a Nanodrop 2000c.

Points on this clone: Its specific antigen is unknown. No per-base quality is available; no much larger clone lies one base away.

The paper as a whole reports these results and caveats: The genetic and exposure-history diversity represented was limited by the small number of donors. Based on pairwise subsampling, the degree of clonotype sharing among donors was expected to be affected by sequencing depth. Clonotypes shared by all four sorted-subset donors showed higher generation probabilities than non-shared clonotypes. When a handful of donors were compared, the shared fraction of clonotypes was around 4.6% for naive CD4, approximately 3.3% for naive CD8, roughly 2.5% for memory CD4, and roughly 0.43% for memory CD8. Naive subsets generally had larger estimated clonotype richness than memory subsets. Rarefaction of sorted-subset datasets indicated incomplete sequencing despite the large sequencing depth. Sampling was limited to blood, and TCR repertoires in tissue likely differ from TCR repertoires in blood.

Sequenced input: naive CD8+ T cells sorted from blood. This sample's cell subset or site label indicates: CD45RA+CCR7+. The source is a young woman in good health. The rearranged chain carries TRBV2 and TRBJ1-1, with the D gene not clear enough to name. Here is the DNA: TGTGCCAGCAGTGGATCTGCTCGGACCCAGAACACTGAAGCTTTCTTT. Its amino acids are CASSGSARTQNTEAFF.